This T cell receptor (beta chain) stems from a study of blood T cell repertoires in COVID-19. Study information: Sites across the United States, Italy and Spain contributed samples from acute and convalescent COVID-19.

Participants were aged about 18 to 95 years, lived in around 25 US areas, and enrolled virtually. Recovery meant two consecutive negative NP/OP PCR tests, professional clearance, or resolved symptoms. V gave up 5 bases and J gave up 2 bases, with 9 bases separating them. The CDR3 length is 13 residues. In germline, CDR1 is SGHVS, CDR2 FQNEAQ. As handled by the study authors: For nucleated cells, counts were estimated from reference gene primer amplification. The method was immunoSEQ multiplex PCR; TCRdb's version includes in-frame clones alone and lacks a portion of them. V, J and clone size are taken as reported in that table, and D and trimming were inferred from the DNA itself. The data show fewer than 350,000 clones, about 91% seen once.

The sequence was collected from a woman aged 40-49 years who had recovered from COVID-19. The chain joins TRBV7-8 to TRBJ2-5, with D tentatively TRBD1 (5 bases). What was sequenced was PBMCs or T cells enriched from blood (not recorded which). The CDR3 region is CASSPGFQETQYF. The CDR3 DNA follows: TGTGCCAGCAGCCCAGGGTTTCAAGAGACCCAGTACTTC.